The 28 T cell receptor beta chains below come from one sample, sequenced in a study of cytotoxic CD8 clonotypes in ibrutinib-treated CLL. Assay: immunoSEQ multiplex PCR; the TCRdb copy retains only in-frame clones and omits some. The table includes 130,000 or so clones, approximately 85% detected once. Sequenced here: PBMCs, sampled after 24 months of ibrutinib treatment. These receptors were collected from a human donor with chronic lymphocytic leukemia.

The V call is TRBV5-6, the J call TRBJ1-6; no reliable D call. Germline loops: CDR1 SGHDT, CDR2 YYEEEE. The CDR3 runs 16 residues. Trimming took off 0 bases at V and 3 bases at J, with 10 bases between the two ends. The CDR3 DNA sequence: TGTGCCAGCAGCTTGGGTTCTCTCGGCTATAATTCACCCCTCCACTTT. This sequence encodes CASSLGSLGYNSPLHF.

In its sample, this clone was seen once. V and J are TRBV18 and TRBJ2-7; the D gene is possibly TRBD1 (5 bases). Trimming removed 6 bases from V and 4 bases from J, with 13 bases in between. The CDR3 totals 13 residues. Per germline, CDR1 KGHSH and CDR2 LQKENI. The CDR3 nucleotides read TGTGCCAGCTCGCTCGGCAGGGTTTACGAGCAGTACTTC. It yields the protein CASSLGRVYEQYF.

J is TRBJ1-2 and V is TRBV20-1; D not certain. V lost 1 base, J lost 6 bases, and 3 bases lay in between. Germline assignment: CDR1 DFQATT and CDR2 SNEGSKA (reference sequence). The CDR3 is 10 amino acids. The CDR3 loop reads CSARGDGYTF. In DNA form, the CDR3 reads TGCAGTGCTAGAGGGGATGGCTACACCTTC.

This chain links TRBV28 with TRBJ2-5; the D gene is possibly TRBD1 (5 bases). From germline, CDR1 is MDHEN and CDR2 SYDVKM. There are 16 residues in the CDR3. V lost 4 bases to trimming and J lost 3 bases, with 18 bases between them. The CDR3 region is CASSSRHYRLEETQYF. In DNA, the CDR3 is TGTGCCAGCAGTTCCCGCCACTACAGGTTGGAAGAGACCCAGTACTTC.

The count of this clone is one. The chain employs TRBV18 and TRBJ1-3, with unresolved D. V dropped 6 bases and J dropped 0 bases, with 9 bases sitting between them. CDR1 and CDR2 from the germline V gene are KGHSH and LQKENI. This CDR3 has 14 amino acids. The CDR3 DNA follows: TGTGCCAGCTCCTCAGCCAGCTCTGGAAACACCATATATTTT. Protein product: CASSSASSGNTIYF.

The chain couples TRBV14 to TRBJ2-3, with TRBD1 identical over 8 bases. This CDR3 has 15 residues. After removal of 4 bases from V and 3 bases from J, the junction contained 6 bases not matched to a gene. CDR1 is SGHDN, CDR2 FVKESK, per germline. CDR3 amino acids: CASSLRTGRTDTQYF. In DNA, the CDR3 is TGTGCCAGCAGCCTTCGGACAGGGAGGACAGATACGCAGTATTTT.

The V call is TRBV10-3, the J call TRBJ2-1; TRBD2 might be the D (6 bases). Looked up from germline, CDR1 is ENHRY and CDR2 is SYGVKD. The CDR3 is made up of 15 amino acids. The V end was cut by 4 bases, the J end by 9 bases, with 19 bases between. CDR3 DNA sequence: TGTGCCATCAGTGGATGTGGGAGTGGGGACTGTGAGCAGTTCTTC. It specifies CAISGCGSGDCEQFF.

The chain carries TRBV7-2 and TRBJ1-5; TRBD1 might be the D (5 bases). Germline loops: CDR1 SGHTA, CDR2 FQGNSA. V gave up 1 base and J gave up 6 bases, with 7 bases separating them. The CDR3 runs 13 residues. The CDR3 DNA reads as TGTGCCAGCAGCTTAGAAGGGGCTCAGCCCCAGCATTTT. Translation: CASSLEGAQPQHF.

CDR3 sequence reads: CASSPTVGAEAFF. DNA of the CDR3: TGTGCCAGCTCACCAACGGTGGGTGCTGAAGCTTTCTTT. The V gene is TRBV18, the J gene TRBJ1-1; D gene uncertain. The CDR3 is made up of 13 amino acids. Looked up from germline, CDR1 is KGHSH and CDR2 is LQKENI. The V end was cut by 2 bases, the J end by 6 bases, with 10 bases between.

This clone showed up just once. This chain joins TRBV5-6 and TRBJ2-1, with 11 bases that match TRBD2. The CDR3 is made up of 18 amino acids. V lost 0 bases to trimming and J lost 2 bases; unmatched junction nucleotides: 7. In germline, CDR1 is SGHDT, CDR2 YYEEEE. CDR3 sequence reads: CASSLVTSGSLAYNEQFF. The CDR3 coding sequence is TGTGCCAGCAGCTTGGTAACTAGCGGGAGTTTAGCCTACAATGAGCAGTTCTTC.

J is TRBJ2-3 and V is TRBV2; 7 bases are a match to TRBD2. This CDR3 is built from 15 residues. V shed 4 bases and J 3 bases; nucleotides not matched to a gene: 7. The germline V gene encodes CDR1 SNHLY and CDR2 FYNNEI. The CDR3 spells CASSGLGGVTDTQYF. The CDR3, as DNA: TGTGCCAGCAGTGGTTTGGGAGGGGTTACAGATACGCAGTATTTT. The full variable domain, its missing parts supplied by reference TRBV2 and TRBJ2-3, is EPEVTQTPSHQVTQMGQEVILRCVPISNHLYFYWYRQILGQKVEFLVSFYNNEISEKSEIFDDQFSVERPDGSNFTLKIRSTKLEDSAMYFCASSGLGGVTDTQYFGPGTRLTVL.

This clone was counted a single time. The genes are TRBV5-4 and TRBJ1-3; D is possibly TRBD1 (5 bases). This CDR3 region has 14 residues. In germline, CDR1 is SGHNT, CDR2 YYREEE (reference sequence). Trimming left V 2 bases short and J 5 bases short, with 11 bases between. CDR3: CASSFQGSRNTIYF. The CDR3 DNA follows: TGTGCCAGCAGCTTCCAGGGATCCCGAAACACCATATATTTT.

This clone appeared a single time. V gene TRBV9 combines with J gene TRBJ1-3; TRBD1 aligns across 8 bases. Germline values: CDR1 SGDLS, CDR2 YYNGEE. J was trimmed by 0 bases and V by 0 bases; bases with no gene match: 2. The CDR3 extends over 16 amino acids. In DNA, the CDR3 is TGTGCCAGCAGCGTAGGCAGGGGGCACTCTGGAAACACCATATATTTT. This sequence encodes CASSVGRGHSGNTIYF. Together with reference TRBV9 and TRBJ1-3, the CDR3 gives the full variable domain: DSGVTQTPKHLITATGQRVTLRCSPRSGDLSVYWYQQSLDQGLQFLIQYYNGEERAKGNILERFSAQQFPDLHSELNLSSLELGDSALYFCASSVGRGHSGNTIYFGEGSWLTVV.

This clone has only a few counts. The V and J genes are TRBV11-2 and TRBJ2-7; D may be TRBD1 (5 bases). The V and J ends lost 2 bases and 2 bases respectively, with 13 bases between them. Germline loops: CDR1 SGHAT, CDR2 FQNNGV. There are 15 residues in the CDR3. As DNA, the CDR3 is TGTGCCAGCAGCTTAAGGGGCAGGGCCCCCTACGAGCAGTACTTC. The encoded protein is CASSLRGRAPYEQYF.

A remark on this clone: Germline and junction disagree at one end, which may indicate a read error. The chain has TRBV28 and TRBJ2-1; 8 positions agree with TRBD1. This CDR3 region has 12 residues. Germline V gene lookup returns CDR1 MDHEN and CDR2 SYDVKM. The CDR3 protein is CASSFPTGVRVF. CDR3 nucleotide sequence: TGTGCCAGCAGTTTCCCGACAGGGGTCAGAGTCTTC. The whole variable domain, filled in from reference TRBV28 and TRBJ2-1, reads DVKVTQSSRYLVKRTGEKVFLECVQDMDHENMFWYRQDPGLGLRLIYFSYDVKMKEKGDIPEGYSVSREKKERFSLILESASTNQTSMYLCASSFPTGVRVFGPGTRLTVL.

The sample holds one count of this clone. This CDR3 reads CASSVIRDRAYEQYF. For the CDR3, the DNA is TGCGCCAGCAGCGTCATCCGGGACAGGGCCTACGAGCAGTACTTC. The J gene is TRBJ2-7, the V gene TRBV5-1; 9 nucleotides line up with TRBD1. CDR3 length equals 15 residues. Germline CDR1 SGHRS, CDR2 YFSETQ. With 4 bases clipped from V and 2 bases from J, the junction kept 7 bases outside the gene matches.

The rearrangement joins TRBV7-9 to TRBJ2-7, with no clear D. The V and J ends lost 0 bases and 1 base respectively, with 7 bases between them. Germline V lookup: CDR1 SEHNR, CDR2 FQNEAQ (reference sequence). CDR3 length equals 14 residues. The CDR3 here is CASSLAAASYEQYF. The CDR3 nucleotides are TGTGCCAGCAGCTTAGCGGCTGCGTCCTACGAGCAGTACTTC.

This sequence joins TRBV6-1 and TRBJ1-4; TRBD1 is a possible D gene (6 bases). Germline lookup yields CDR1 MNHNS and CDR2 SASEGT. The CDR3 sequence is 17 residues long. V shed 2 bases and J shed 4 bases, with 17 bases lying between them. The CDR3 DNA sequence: TGTGCCAGCAGTGAACACAGGGTTAGTCGGGGTAATGAAAAACTGTTTTTT. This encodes CASSEHRVSRGNEKLFF.

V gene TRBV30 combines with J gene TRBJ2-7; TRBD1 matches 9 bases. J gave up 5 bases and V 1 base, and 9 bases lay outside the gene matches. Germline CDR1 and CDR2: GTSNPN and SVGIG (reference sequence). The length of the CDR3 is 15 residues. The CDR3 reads CAWSGWDRALDEQYF. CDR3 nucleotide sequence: TGTGCCTGGAGTGGGTGGGACAGGGCGCTGGACGAGCAGTACTTC.

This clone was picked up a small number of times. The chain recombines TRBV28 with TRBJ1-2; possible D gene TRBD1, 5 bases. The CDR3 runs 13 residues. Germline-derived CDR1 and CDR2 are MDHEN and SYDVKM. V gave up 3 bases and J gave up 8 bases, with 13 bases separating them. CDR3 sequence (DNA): TGTGCCAGCAGTTTGAGGGGAGGGCTAGGCTACACCTTC. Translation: CASSLRGGLGYTF.

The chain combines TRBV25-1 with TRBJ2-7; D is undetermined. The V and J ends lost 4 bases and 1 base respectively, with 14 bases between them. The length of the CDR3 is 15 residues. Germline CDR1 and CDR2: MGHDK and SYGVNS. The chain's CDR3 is CASSGGIVSSYEQYF. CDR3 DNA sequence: TGTGCCAGCAGTGGGGGTATTGTTTCGTCCTACGAGCAGTACTTC.

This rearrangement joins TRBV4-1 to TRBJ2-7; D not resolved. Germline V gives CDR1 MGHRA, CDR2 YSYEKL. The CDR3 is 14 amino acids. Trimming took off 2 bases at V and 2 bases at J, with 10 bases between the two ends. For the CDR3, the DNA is TGCGCCAGCAGCCAACGACCGGGTCCCTACGAGCAGTACTTC. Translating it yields CASSQRPGPYEQYF.

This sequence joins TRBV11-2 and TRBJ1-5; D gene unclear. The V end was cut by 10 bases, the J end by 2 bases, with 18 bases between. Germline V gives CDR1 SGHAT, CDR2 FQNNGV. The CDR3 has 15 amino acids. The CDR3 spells CATKDPSFRNQPQHF. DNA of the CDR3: TGTGCCACCAAGGACCCCAGTTTTCGCAATCAGCCCCAGCATTTT.

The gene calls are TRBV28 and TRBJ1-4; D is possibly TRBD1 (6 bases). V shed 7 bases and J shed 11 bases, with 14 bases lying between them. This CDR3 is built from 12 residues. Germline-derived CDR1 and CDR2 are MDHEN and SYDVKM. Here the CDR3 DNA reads TGTGCCAGCAAGGAGACTCAGGGGAAACTGTTTTTT. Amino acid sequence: CASKETQGKLFF.

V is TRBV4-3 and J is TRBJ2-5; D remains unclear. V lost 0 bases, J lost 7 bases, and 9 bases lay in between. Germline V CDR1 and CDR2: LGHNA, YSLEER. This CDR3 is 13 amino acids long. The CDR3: CASSQEGWGTQYF. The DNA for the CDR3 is TGCGCCAGCAGCCAAGAGGGGTGGGGGACCCAGTACTTC.

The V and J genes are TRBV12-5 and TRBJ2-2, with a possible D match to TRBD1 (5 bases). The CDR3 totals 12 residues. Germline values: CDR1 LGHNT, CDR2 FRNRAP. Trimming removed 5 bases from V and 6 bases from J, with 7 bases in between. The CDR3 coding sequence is TGTGCTAGTGGTACAGGTGCCGGGGAGCTGTTTTTT. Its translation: CASGTGAGELFF. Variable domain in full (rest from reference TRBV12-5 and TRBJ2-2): DARVTQTPRHKVTEMGQEVTMRCQPILGHNTVFWYRQTMMQGLELLAYFRNRAPLDDSGMPKDRFSAEMPDATLATLKIQPSEPRDSAVYFCASGTGAGELFFGEGSRLTVL.

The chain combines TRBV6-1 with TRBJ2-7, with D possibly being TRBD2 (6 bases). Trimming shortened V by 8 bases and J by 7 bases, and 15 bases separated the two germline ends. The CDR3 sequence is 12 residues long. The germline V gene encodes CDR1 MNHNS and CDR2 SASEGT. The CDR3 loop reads CASGGGSREQYF. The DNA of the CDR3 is TGTGCCAGCGGAGGAGGGTCGCGGGAGCAGTACTTC.

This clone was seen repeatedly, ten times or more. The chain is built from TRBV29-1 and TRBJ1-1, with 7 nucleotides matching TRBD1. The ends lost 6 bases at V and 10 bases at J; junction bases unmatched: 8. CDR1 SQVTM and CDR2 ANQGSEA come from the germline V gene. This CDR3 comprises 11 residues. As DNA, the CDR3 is TGCAGCGTAGAACAGGGGAGAGGAGCTTTCTTT. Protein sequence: CSVEQGRGAFF.